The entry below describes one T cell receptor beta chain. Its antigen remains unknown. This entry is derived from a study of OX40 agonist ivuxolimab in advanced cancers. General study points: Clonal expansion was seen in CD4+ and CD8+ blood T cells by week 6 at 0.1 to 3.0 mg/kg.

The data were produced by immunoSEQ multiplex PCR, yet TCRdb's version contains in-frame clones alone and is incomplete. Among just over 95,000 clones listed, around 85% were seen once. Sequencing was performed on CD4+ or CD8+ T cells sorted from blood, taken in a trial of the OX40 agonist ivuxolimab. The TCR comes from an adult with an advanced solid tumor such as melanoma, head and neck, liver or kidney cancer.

Here the CDR3 reads CASSTWGTGVEKLFF. The DNA for the CDR3 is TGTGCCAGCAGCACCTGGGGGACAGGGGTTGAAAAACTGTTTTTT. V gene TRBV7-9 combines with J gene TRBJ1-4; 10 nucleotides align to TRBD1. Germline lookup yields CDR1 SEHNR and CDR2 FQNEAQ (reference sequence). This CDR3 contains 15 residues. V shed 5 bases, J shed 7 bases, and the junction held 7 bases outside the gene matches.